These T cell receptor beta chains were read from a single sample in a study of lymphopenia after photon versus proton radiotherapy. The assay was immunoSEQ multiplex PCR, and TCRdb's table has in-frame clones only and misses some. This sample yields 25,000 to 30,000 clones, of which 75% to 90% are seen a single time; under 4.5% belongs to the top ten. The input for sequencing was peripheral blood, taken from a patient treated with photon-based radiotherapy. The receptors derive from a woman in her fifties or sixties with pancreatic cancer. CDR3s include the opening cysteine and the closing phenylalanine or tryptophan. The D gene is left open where the match is weak.

d_gene: .; v_gene: TRBV6-5; j_gene: TRBJ2-2; CDR3nt: TGTGCCAGCAGTTACTCCCGTGGGGGCACCGGGGAGCTGTTTTTT; CDR3aa: CASSYSRGGTGELFF
d_gene: TRBD1; v_gene: TRBV10-3; j_gene: TRBJ1-1; CDR3nt: TGTGCCATCAGCAACAGGGGGGGGGACACTGAAGCTTTCTTT; CDR3aa: CAISNRGGDTEAFF
d_gene: TRBD2; v_gene: TRBV7-2; j_gene: TRBJ2-1; CDR3nt: TGTGCCAGCAGCTTAGCTATTAGCGGGGACTACAATGAGCAGTTCTTC; CDR3aa: CASSLAISGDYNEQFF
d_gene: .; v_gene: TRBV18; j_gene: TRBJ2-7; CDR3nt: TGTGCCAGCTCACCAGAGGGGACCTACGAGCAGTACTTC; CDR3aa: CASSPEGTYEQYF
d_gene: .; v_gene: TRBV7-9; j_gene: TRBJ2-7; CDR3nt: TGTGCCAGCAGCTTAGACAGCGGAGGGGTTACCTACGAGCAGTACTTC; CDR3aa: CASSLDSGGVTYEQYF
d_gene: .; v_gene: TRBV19; j_gene: TRBJ2-3; CDR3nt: TGTGCCAGTAGCCCAGGGGAGGGTACGCAGTATTTT; CDR3aa: CASSPGEGTQYF
d_gene: .; v_gene: TRBV6-1; j_gene: TRBJ2-7; CDR3nt: TGTGCCAGCAGTAGAGGGCTAGCCTCCTACGAGCAGTACTTC; CDR3aa: CASSRGLASYEQYF
d_gene: .; v_gene: TRBV19; j_gene: TRBJ1-5; CDR3nt: TGTGCCAGTAGTACCCCCATCGGACAGACCAGCAATCAGCCCCAGCATTTT; CDR3aa: CASSTPIGQTSNQPQHF
d_gene: .; v_gene: TRBV4-1; j_gene: TRBJ2-7; CDR3nt: TGCGCCAGCAGCCAAGAGGGTCCCGGGACACACGAGCAGTACTTC; CDR3aa: CASSQEGPGTHEQYF
d_gene: TRBD1; v_gene: TRBV28; j_gene: TRBJ2-7; CDR3nt: TGTGCCAGCAGCTTCCGGGACAGGGGGAAAAACTCCTACGAGCAGTACTTC; CDR3aa: CASSFRDRGKNSYEQYF
d_gene: .; v_gene: TRBV7-2; j_gene: TRBJ2-7; CDR3nt: TGTGCCAGCAGCTTAACGGGGGATACTCGGTACGAGCAGTACTTC; CDR3aa: CASSLTGDTRYEQYF
d_gene: .; v_gene: TRBV7-8; j_gene: TRBJ1-1; CDR3nt: TGTGCCAGCAGCTGGGGGAGCACTGAAGCTTTCTTT; CDR3aa: CASSWGSTEAFF
d_gene: .; v_gene: TRBV7-2; j_gene: TRBJ2-2; CDR3nt: TGTGCCAGCAGCTCCGCACTTGTGTTGTCAGGGGAGCTGTTTTTT; CDR3aa: CASSSALVLSGELFF
d_gene: .; v_gene: TRBV6-1; j_gene: TRBJ2-1; CDR3nt: TGTGCCAGCAGTCTCCGGGACATCCAGTTCTTC; CDR3aa: CASSLRDIQFF
d_gene: TRBD1; v_gene: TRBV14; j_gene: TRBJ2-5; CDR3nt: TGTGCCAGCAGCCAGGCAGGGACAGACAGGGAGACCCAGTACTTC; CDR3aa: CASSQAGTDRETQYF
d_gene: .; v_gene: TRBV18; j_gene: TRBJ2-7; CDR3nt: TGTGCCAGCTCACCATCAGGAGGGACCGCTTCTAACGAGCAGTACTTC; CDR3aa: CASSPSGGTASNEQYF
d_gene: .; v_gene: TRBV4-3; j_gene: TRBJ1-2; CDR3nt: TGCGCCAGCAGCCAAGATCCTAAGGGGGTATTATATGGCTACACCTTC; CDR3aa: CASSQDPKGVLYGYTF
d_gene: .; v_gene: TRBV30; j_gene: TRBJ2-6; CDR3nt: TGTGCCTGGAGTGTACTGCGCTCTGGGGCCAACGTCCTGACTTTC; CDR3aa: CAWSVLRSGANVLTF